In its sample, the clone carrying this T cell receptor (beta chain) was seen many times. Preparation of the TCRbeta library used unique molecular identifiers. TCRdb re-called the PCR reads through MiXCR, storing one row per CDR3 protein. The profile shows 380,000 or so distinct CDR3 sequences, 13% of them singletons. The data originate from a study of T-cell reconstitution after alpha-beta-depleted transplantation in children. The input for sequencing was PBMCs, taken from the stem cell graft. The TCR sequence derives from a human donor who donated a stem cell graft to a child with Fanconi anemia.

The CDR3 reads CASSPGRGVGYTF. CDR3 nucleotide sequence: TGTGCCAGCAGTCCGGGACGCGGGGTCGGCTACACCTTC. The chain is built from TRBV12-3 or TRBV12-4 and TRBJ1-2; a weak D match, TRBD1 (5 bases). The CDR3 extends over 13 amino acids. V lost 5 bases and J lost 8, with 15 bases in between.